This T cell receptor (beta chain) was sequenced in a study of cytomegalovirus exposure and HLA in healthy donors. General study points: A link between a missense DCLRE1C variant and TCR beta V- and J-gene trimming emerged from a later analysis.

With 60 Vbeta and 13 Jbeta primers, the PCR was carried out. TCRdb keeps only in-frame clones here, not all; method: immunoSEQ multiplex PCR. This table has around 130,000 clones, over 8.5% appearing once. Germline CDR1 and CDR2: MNHNS and SASEGT. The CDR3 runs 15 residues. Between the trimmed V and J ends, which lost 6 bases and 3 bases, there was a span of 15 bases. This clone has just a few counts. No antigen is known for it. What was sequenced was PBMCs. V gene TRBV6-1 combines with J gene TRBJ2-1; perhaps TRBD2 as D (7 bases). This receptor was taken from a middle-aged woman in good health and CMV-seropositive. The CDR3 sequence: CASRGRGAVYNEQFF. CDR3 in DNA: TGTGCCAGCAGGGGGAGGGGGGCCGTCTACAATGAGCAGTTCTTC.